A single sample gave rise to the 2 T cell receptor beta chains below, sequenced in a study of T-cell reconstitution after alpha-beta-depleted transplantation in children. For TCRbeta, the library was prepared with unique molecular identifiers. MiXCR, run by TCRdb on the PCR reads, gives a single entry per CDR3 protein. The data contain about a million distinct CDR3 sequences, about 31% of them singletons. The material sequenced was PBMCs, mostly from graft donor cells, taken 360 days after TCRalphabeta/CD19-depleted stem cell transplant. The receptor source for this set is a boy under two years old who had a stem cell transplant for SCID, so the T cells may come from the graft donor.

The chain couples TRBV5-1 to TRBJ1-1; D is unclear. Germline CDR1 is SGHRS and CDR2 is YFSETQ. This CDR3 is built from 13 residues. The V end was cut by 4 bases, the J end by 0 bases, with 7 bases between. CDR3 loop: CASSGPVNTEAFF. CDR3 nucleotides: TGCGCCAGCAGCGGACCAGTGAACACTGAAGCTTTCTTT.

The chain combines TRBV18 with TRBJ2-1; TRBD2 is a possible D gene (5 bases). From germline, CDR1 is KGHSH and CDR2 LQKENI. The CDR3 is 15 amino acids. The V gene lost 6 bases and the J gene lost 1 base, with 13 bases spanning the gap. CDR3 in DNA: TGTGCCAGCTCCGCCCCCGGGGATTCCTACAATGAGCAGTTCTTC. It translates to CASSAPGDSYNEQFF.